This TCR beta chain was sequenced in a study of identical twins. CDR1 KGHDR and CDR2 SFDVKD come from the germline V gene. The CDR3 is made up of 15 amino acids. J was trimmed by 4 bases and V by 7 bases; bases with no gene match: 8. TCRdb recomputed calls from the 5' RACE reads with MiXCR, one row per CDR3 protein. The repertoire holds roughly 290,000 distinct CDR3 sequences, with roughly 9.8% as singletons. This clonotype was seen a handful of times. What it recognizes is unknown. Overall study results and limits: When twins shared out-of-frame alpha sequences, those sequences had excess low generation probability. The more abundant beta clonotypes in cord blood had fewer insertions, and memory repertoires did not show this. Invariant T cells like MAIT and iNKT could partly confound the zero-insertion analyses.

The same sample was also used in a study of yellow fever vaccine responses in identical twins.

The sequence was obtained from a woman between 18 and 30 years old in good health. The material sequenced was CD8+ T cells sorted from blood. The genes are TRBV24-1 and TRBJ2-2; 7 bases agree with TRBD1. The CDR3 loop reads CATSPDRAVTGELFF. The CDR3 DNA reads as TGTGCCACCAGCCCTGACAGGGCTGTCACCGGGGAGCTGTTTTTT.